This entry lists 31 T cell receptor beta chains sequenced from one sample in a study of blood T cell repertoires in COVID-19. The repertoire was sequenced with immunoSEQ multiplex PCR; TCRdb's copy has only in-frame clones and lacks some. In the table there are a few hundred thousand clones, 85% to 90% of which are singletons. Sequenced input: PBMCs or T cells enriched from blood (not recorded which). The receptors shown here come from a woman aged 25 to 39 who had recovered from COVID-19.

The V and J genes are TRBV5-5 and TRBJ1-3; TRBD1 aligns across 8 bases. CDR1 and CDR2 (germline): SGHKS, YYEKEE (reference sequence). Trimming took 4 bases from V and 1 from J; bases not matched to a gene: 7. The CDR3 sequence is 16 residues long. The CDR3 loop is CASSTSGGLSGNTIYF. CDR3 sequence (DNA): TGTGCCAGCAGCACGTCAGGGGGCTTGTCTGGAAACACCATATATTTT.

This chain links TRBV7-9 with TRBJ1-1, with no clear D. Between the trimmed V and J ends, which lost 6 bases and 1 base, there was a span of 6 bases. Germline assignment: CDR1 SEHNR and CDR2 FQNEAQ (reference sequence). The CDR3 contains 12 residues. The DNA of the CDR3 is TGTGCCAGCAGACCAGGGAACACTGAAGCTTTCTTT. Its translation: CASRPGNTEAFF.

The chain is built from TRBV6-1 and TRBJ2-7; unclear D gene. The germline gives CDR1 MNHNS, CDR2 SASEGT. V dropped 0 bases and J dropped 1 base, with 7 bases sitting between them. The CDR3 contains 14 residues. The CDR3 is CASSEASNSYEQYF. The DNA for the CDR3 is TGTGCCAGCAGTGAAGCCAGTAATTCCTACGAGCAGTACTTC.

V and J are TRBV19 and TRBJ2-2, with 10 bases aligning to TRBD2. Looked up from germline, CDR1 is LNHDA and CDR2 is SQIVND (reference sequence). This CDR3 is built from 14 residues. With V trimmed by 4 bases and J by 6 bases, 2 bases remained unmatched. The CDR3 loop reads CASSTGTSAGELFF. DNA for the CDR3: TGTGCCAGTAGTACCGGGACTAGCGCCGGGGAGCTGTTTTTT.

V usage is TRBV7-9 and J usage is TRBJ1-5; D is unresolved. The CDR3 is 13 residues long. V lost 1 base to trimming and J lost 7 bases, with 8 bases between them. Germline V CDR1 and CDR2: SEHNR, FQNEAQ (reference sequence). CDR3 sequence reads: CASSLGPWQPQHF. As DNA, the CDR3 is TGTGCCAGCAGCTTAGGGCCTTGGCAGCCCCAGCATTTT.

This chain links TRBV3-1 (or the pseudogene TRBV3-2) with TRBJ2-5; 10 bases agree with TRBD2. CDR1 is LGHDT and CDR2 is YNNKEL in the germline V gene (reference sequence). The CDR3 loop spans 16 amino acids. Trimming at V came to 6 bases and at J to 6 bases, leaving 13 bases not matched to a gene. As DNA, the CDR3 is TGTGCCAGCAGTCCCCAGCGGGAGGGGAGCGCGAAGACCCAGTACTTC. Protein product: CASSPQREGSAKTQYF.

This clone was detected only once. The V and J genes are TRBV28 and TRBJ1-4; no reliable D call. Germline values: CDR1 MDHEN, CDR2 SYDVKM. The CDR3 totals 15 residues. V was cut by 4 bases and J by 2 bases, with 11 bases left in between. The CDR3 loop reads CASSSEGTTNEKLFF. The DNA for the CDR3 is TGTGCCAGCAGTTCGGAGGGCACCACTAATGAAAAACTGTTTTTT.

This clone was seen just once. The rearrangement links TRBV28 to TRBJ1-2, with 9 bases fitting TRBD1. V lost 1 base, J lost 5 bases, and 5 bases stayed unmatched. The germline V gene encodes CDR1 MDHEN and CDR2 SYDVKM. The CDR3 is 15 residues long. CDR3 in amino acids: CASSLSTGGVYGYTF. CDR3 DNA sequence: TGTGCCAGCAGTTTATCTACAGGGGGCGTTTATGGCTACACCTTC.

This clone was seen just once. This rearrangement joins TRBV28 to TRBJ1-1; D unclear. Between the trimmed V and J ends, which lost 1 base and 1 base, there was a span of 4 bases. Germline CDR1 and CDR2: MDHEN and SYDVKM. This CDR3 has 13 residues. For the CDR3, the DNA is TGTGCCAGCAGTTTATTGCGGAACACTGAAGCTTTCTTT. It codes for CASSLLRNTEAFF.

This rearrangement joins TRBV21-1 to TRBJ2-7; the table's D call, TRBD1, has no DNA check behind it. TRBV21-1 is an annotated pseudogene. The CDR3 covers 17 residues. Here the CDR3 reads CASSKVGRDRGPYEQYF. CDR3 sequence (DNA): TGTGCCAGCAGCAAAGTAGGCCGGGACAGGGGCCCCTACGAGCAGTACTTC.

V and J are TRBV7-3 and TRBJ2-7; 7 nucleotides agree with TRBD1. Unmatched junction bases numbered 6, after V lost 0 bases and J lost 4 bases. Germline-derived CDR1 and CDR2 are SGHTA and FQGTGA. CDR3 length equals 15 residues. DNA for the CDR3: TGTGCCAGCAGCTTAACGAGACAGGGTAATTACGAGCAGTACTTC. Translating gives CASSLTRQGNYEQYF.

The chain is built from TRBV13 and TRBJ1-3, with 9 bases aligning to TRBD1. Per the germline V gene, CDR1 is PRHDT and CDR2 is FYEKMQ (reference sequence). The CDR3 covers 13 residues. The junction had 1 base not matched to a gene; V was cut back by 5 bases and J by 5 bases. CDR3 in DNA: TGTGCCAGCAGCGGGACAGGGCGAAACACCATATATTTT. Protein: CASSGTGRNTIYF.

This chain joins TRBV3-1 (or the pseudogene TRBV3-2) and TRBJ2-3; 14 bases agree with TRBD2. The V and J ends lost 3 bases and 1 base, in that order; junction bases with no gene match: 0. The length of the CDR3 is 16 residues. CDR1 is LGHDT, CDR2 YNNKEL, per germline (reference sequence). The CDR3 sequence is CASSQTSGRGTDTQYF. DNA for the CDR3: TGTGCCAGCAGCCAGACTAGCGGGAGGGGCACAGATACGCAGTATTTT.

This clone was detected once. This sequence joins TRBV5-4 and TRBJ2-1; 7 bases match TRBD2. V lost 4 bases, J lost 1 base, and 8 bases stayed unmatched. The length of the CDR3 is 16 residues. The germline V gene has CDR1 SGHNT and CDR2 YYREEE (reference sequence). CDR3 loop: CASSPRRDYSYNEQFF. The CDR3 bases are TGTGCCAGCAGCCCCCGAAGGGACTATTCCTACAATGAGCAGTTCTTC. Using reference TRBV5-4 and TRBJ2-1 for the parts outside the CDR3, the full variable domain is ETGVTQSPTHLIKTRGQQVTLRCSSQSGHNTVSWYQQALGQGPQFIFQYYREEENGRGNFPPRFSGLQFPNYSSELNVNALELDDSALYLCASSPRRDYSYNEQFFGPGTRLTVL.

The chain has TRBV7-9 and TRBJ1-1; perhaps TRBD1 as D (6 bases). The CDR3 sequence is 15 residues long. From germline, CDR1 is SEHNR and CDR2 FQNEAQ (reference sequence). Trimming stripped 3 bases from V and 0 bases from J, with 11 bases between. The CDR3 coding sequence is TGTGCCAGCAGCTTGGCAGGGGTAATGAACACTGAAGCTTTCTTT. It specifies CASSLAGVMNTEAFF.

The chain couples TRBV5-5 to TRBJ2-5; 7 bases are a match to TRBD2. The ends lost 4 bases at V and 5 bases at J; junction bases unmatched: 11. The CDR3 length is 15 residues. Germline loops: CDR1 SGHKS, CDR2 YYEKEE (reference sequence). The CDR3 sequence is CASSLKTSLGETQYF. DNA of the CDR3: TGTGCCAGCAGCCTTAAGACTAGCCTCGGGGAGACCCAGTACTTC.

Worth noting for this clone: The same CDR3 is also encoded by other DNA sequences in this sample. This chain joins TRBV9 and TRBJ1-2; the D gene is possibly TRBD1 (5 bases). CDR1 and CDR2 (germline): SGDLS, YYNGEE. V dropped 5 bases and J dropped 6 bases, with 11 bases sitting between them. The CDR3 is 12 amino acids. The CDR3 is CASSQTGDGYTF. The CDR3 DNA reads as TGTGCCAGCAGTCAAACAGGAGATGGCTACACCTTC.

The chain combines TRBV19 with TRBJ1-2, with 7 nucleotides matching TRBD1. This CDR3 is 15 amino acids long. V gave up 5 bases and J gave up 0 bases; unmatched junction bases: 6. Germline assignment: CDR1 LNHDA and CDR2 SQIVND (reference sequence). CDR3 sequence (DNA): TGTGCCAGTAGTCCGCGGGACAGCTCTAACTATGGCTACACCTTC. Its translation is CASSPRDSSNYGYTF.

The chain joins TRBV5-1 to TRBJ2-3; D remains ambiguous. Trimming cost V 5 bases and J 0 bases, with 10 bases left between them. Germline V gene sequence: CDR1 SGHRS, CDR2 YFSETQ. The CDR3 runs 14 residues. The CDR3 here is CASRPSTSTDTQYF. For the CDR3, the DNA is TGCGCCAGCAGACCCTCCACTAGCACAGATACGCAGTATTTT.

The V gene is TRBV7-9, the J gene TRBJ2-3, with no clear D. Per the germline V gene, CDR1 is SEHNR and CDR2 is FQNEAQ (reference sequence). This CDR3 comprises 12 residues. V lost 1 base to trimming and J lost 6 bases, with 5 bases between them. Here the CDR3 reads CASSLGLDTQYF. Written as DNA, the CDR3 is TGTGCCAGCAGCTTAGGACTGGATACGCAGTATTTT.

The chain combines TRBV7-3 with TRBJ1-2, with a weak D call TRBD1 (6 bases). With 2 bases removed from V and 7 bases from J, the gap between germline ends came to 11 bases. The CDR3 length is 13 residues. CDR1 and CDR2 (germline): SGHTA, FQGTGA. The CDR3 nucleotides are TGTGCCAGCAGCTTATATCAGGGGTCTGGCTACACCTTC. This gives the protein CASSLYQGSGYTF.

This chain joins TRBV10-3 and TRBJ1-5, with a possible D match to TRBD1 (6 bases). Germline values: CDR1 ENHRY, CDR2 SYGVKD. CDR3 length: 19 residues. Trimming removed 3 bases from V and 2 bases from J, with 23 bases in between. The CDR3 spells CAISDPDSPVISGNQPQHF. The CDR3 DNA is TGTGCCATCAGTGACCCGGACAGCCCGGTAATATCCGGCAATCAGCCCCAGCATTTT.

The chain uses TRBV19 and TRBJ1-5, with TRBD1 identical over 8 bases. Germline V gene data show CDR1 as LNHDA and CDR2 as SQIVND (reference sequence). This CDR3 has 16 amino acids. The junction had 15 bases not matched to a gene; V was cut back by 7 bases and J by 7 bases. CDR3 DNA sequence: TGTGCCAGTAAGTCGGACAGGGACTTTCTGGGGCAGCCCCAGCATTTT. This gives the protein CASKSDRDFLGQPQHF.

This chain connects TRBV20-1 to TRBJ1-2, with D unclear. V gave up 8 bases and J gave up 8 bases, with 15 bases separating them. This CDR3 has 11 residues. Germline CDR1 is DFQATT and CDR2 is SNEGSKA (reference sequence). The CDR3 nucleotides are TGCAGTAGGCCTAGCGATCTCGGCTACACCTTC. It codes for CSRPSDLGYTF.

This clone was recorded only once. The rearrangement joins TRBV7-2 to TRBJ2-1, with 8 nucleotides matching TRBD1. V dropped 6 bases and J dropped 7; count of bases not matched to a gene: 8. The germline V gene has CDR1 SGHTA and CDR2 FQGNSA. CDR3 size: 14 residues. DNA for the CDR3: TGTGCCAGCAGAGACAGGGGTTCTTCAAATGAGCAGTTCTTC. As protein: CASRDRGSSNEQFF.

In its sample, this clone was seen once. The chain is built from TRBV2 and TRBJ2-1; TRBD1 matches at 7 bases. The CDR3 contains 17 residues. Looked up from germline, CDR1 is SNHLY and CDR2 is FYNNEI. J lost 5 bases, V lost 5 bases, and 15 bases had no gene match. The CDR3 protein is CASSHFLDRVRNNEQFF. The CDR3 nucleotides read TGTGCCAGCAGTCACTTTCTCGACAGGGTCCGGAACAATGAGCAGTTCTTC.

The gene calls are TRBV19 and TRBJ1-5; TRBD1 matches at 7 bases. CDR3 size: 14 residues. Germline V lookup: CDR1 LNHDA, CDR2 SQIVND (reference sequence). V dropped 2 bases and J dropped 6; count of bases not matched to a gene: 4. The CDR3 loop is CASSIWSGGQPQHF. In DNA form, the CDR3 reads TGTGCCAGTAGTATATGGTCAGGGGGTCAGCCCCAGCATTTT.

The V gene is TRBV18, the J gene TRBJ1-1; D possibly corresponds to TRBD1 (5 bases). CDR3 size: 13 residues. V lost 3 bases to trimming and J lost 11 bases, with 16 bases between them. In germline, CDR1 is KGHSH, CDR2 LQKENI. The CDR3: CASSPNDSGEAFF. CDR3 DNA: TGTGCCAGCTCACCCAATGACTCGGGGGAGGCTTTCTTT.

This clone was counted a single time. The chain carries TRBV2 and TRBJ1-2, with TRBD1 identical over 9 bases. Trimming at V came to 6 bases and at J to 4 bases, leaving 9 bases not matched to a gene. The CDR3 has 15 amino acids. The germline gives CDR1 SNHLY, CDR2 FYNNEI. The CDR3 protein is CASSQHRDRVYGYTF. The CDR3 DNA reads as TGTGCCAGCAGCCAACACCGGGACAGGGTCTATGGCTACACCTTC.

The rearrangement uses TRBV4-3 and TRBJ1-1; a possible D gene is TRBD1 (6 bases). Germline V lookup: CDR1 LGHNA, CDR2 YSLEER. V lost 3 bases, J lost 4 bases, and 21 bases lay in between. The CDR3 consists of 17 residues. CDR3 coding DNA: TGCGCCAGCAGCCAGACGCTTGTCAGGGGCTCGGGCACTGAAGCTTTCTTT. It codes for CASSQTLVRGSGTEAFF.

This chain links TRBV7-2 with TRBJ2-5, with D hard to call. Germline assignment: CDR1 SGHTA and CDR2 FQGNSA. CDR3 length: 14 amino acids. The ends were cut back, 1 base at V and 5 bases at J, with 11 bases in the middle. CDR3 protein: CASSLVPTLETQYF. CDR3 DNA sequence: TGTGCCAGCAGCTTAGTCCCCACTCTGGAGACCCAGTACTTC.